This T cell receptor (beta chain) is from a study of technical replicates of blood from a few donors. Here immunoSEQ multiplex PCR was the method, and the copy in TCRdb shows in-frame clones only, minus some. The sample lists about 80,000 clones, roughly nine tenths seen once, with approximately 0.42% in the top ten. This CDR3 is built from 15 residues. V dropped 4 bases and J dropped 6; count of bases not matched to a gene: 10. Germline CDR1 and CDR2: SGHRS and YFSETQ. The chain carries TRBV5-1 and TRBJ2-7; 10 bases agree with TRBD2. The source of this sequence is a human donor in good health. Sequenced material: T cells isolated from PBMCs. As DNA, the CDR3 is TGCGCCAGCAGCCAAGCGGGAGGGCCCTTTGGCGAGCAGTACTTC. It is translated as CASSQAGGPFGEQYF.